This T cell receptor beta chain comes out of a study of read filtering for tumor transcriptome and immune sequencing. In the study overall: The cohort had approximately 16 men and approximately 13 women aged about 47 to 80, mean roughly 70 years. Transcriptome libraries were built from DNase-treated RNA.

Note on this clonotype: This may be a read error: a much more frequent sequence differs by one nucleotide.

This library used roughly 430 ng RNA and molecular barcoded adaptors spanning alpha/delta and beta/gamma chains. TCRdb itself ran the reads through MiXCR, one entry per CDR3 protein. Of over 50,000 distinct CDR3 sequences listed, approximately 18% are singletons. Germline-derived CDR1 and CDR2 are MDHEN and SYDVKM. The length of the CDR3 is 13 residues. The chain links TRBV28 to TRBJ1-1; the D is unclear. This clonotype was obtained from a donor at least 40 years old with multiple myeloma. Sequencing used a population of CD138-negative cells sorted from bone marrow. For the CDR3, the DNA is TGTGCCTGCAGTTCATCCGGGGTTACTGAAGCTTTCTTT. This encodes CACSSSGVTEAFF.